The rows below give T cell receptor beta chains drawn from one sample of a study of shared clonotypes between healthy human individuals. Assay used: immunoSEQ multiplex PCR; TCRdb lists only in-frame clones, some missing. The sample lists about 1 million clones, about 75% occurring once. Sequenced sample: memory CD4+ T cells sorted from blood. These TCRs come from a man between 18 and 29 years old in good health. The CDR3 runs from the conserved cysteine through the conserved F or W. Fields, in order: clone size, CDR3 length, V gene, D gene, J gene, CDR3 DNA, CDR3 protein. D genes are given only for firm matches. For some rows the clone size is stated as once, few or many, or as a class when expanded; others skip it.

clone_size: NA
cdr3_length: 16
v_call: TRBV7-2
d_call: TRBD2
j_call: TRBJ2-7
cdr3_nt: TGTGCCAGCAGCACCAGCGGGGTAGCGGGGACGTACGAGCAGTACTTC
cdr3_aa: CASSTSGVAGTYEQYF

clone_size: NA
cdr3_length: 16
v_call: TRBV11-2
d_call: TRBD2
j_call: TRBJ2-3
cdr3_nt: TGTGCCAGCAGCCACTCTAGCGGGGGGGCATCAGATACGCAGTATTTT
cdr3_aa: CASSHSSGGASDTQYF

clone_size: NA
cdr3_length: 13
v_call: TRBV19
d_call: NA
j_call: TRBJ1-1
cdr3_nt: TGTGCCAGTAGTTTTTCACAGAACACTGAAGCTTTCTTT
cdr3_aa: CASSFSQNTEAFF

clone_size: NA
cdr3_length: 15
v_call: TRBV5-6
d_call: TRBD2
j_call: TRBJ2-1
cdr3_nt: TGTGCCAGCAGCTTGTCTAGCGGGAGGGCCAATGAGCAGTTCTTC
cdr3_aa: CASSLSSGRANEQFF

clone_size: NA
cdr3_length: 14
v_call: TRBV27
d_call: NA
j_call: TRBJ1-6
cdr3_nt: TGTGCCAGCAGTTTCCAGGAATATAATTCACCCCTCCACTTT
cdr3_aa: CASSFQEYNSPLHF

clone_size: NA
cdr3_length: 13
v_call: TRBV30
d_call: TRBD1
j_call: TRBJ2-7
cdr3_nt: TGTGCCTGGAGTGTAAAGGGGGCAGGGGGAGAGTACTTC
cdr3_aa: CAWSVKGAGGEYF

clone_size: NA
cdr3_length: 15
v_call: TRBV27
d_call: TRBD1
j_call: TRBJ1-2
cdr3_nt: TGTGCCAGCAGTTTTCGGACAGGAGAGGGGTATGGCTACACCTTC
cdr3_aa: CASSFRTGEGYGYTF

clone_size: NA
cdr3_length: 15
v_call: TRBV5-1
d_call: NA
j_call: TRBJ1-1
cdr3_nt: TGCGCCAGCAGCTTGGGAGGGCAGACGCAGAAAGAAGCTTTCTTT
cdr3_aa: CASSLGGQTQKEAFF

clone_size: NA
cdr3_length: 15
v_call: TRBV6-5
d_call: TRBD1
j_call: TRBJ1-1
cdr3_nt: TGTGCCAGCAGACCACGGACAGGTTCGAACACTGAAGCTTTCTTT
cdr3_aa: CASRPRTGSNTEAFF

clone_size: NA
cdr3_length: 15
v_call: TRBV5-4
d_call: TRBD2
j_call: TRBJ2-5
cdr3_nt: TGTGCCAGCAGCCCTAGCGGGGGGGGACAAGAGACCCAGTACTTC
cdr3_aa: CASSPSGGGQETQYF

clone_size: NA
cdr3_length: 12
v_call: TRBV29-1
d_call: TRBD1
j_call: TRBJ2-3
cdr3_nt: TGCAGCGTGGGGACAGCGCCTGATACGCAGTATTTT
cdr3_aa: CSVGTAPDTQYF

clone_size: NA
cdr3_length: 13
v_call: TRBV7-2
d_call: NA
j_call: TRBJ1-1
cdr3_nt: TGTGCCAGCAGCTTGAGCATGAACACTGAAGCTTTCTTT
cdr3_aa: CASSLSMNTEAFF

clone_size: NA
cdr3_length: 16
v_call: TRBV7-6
d_call: NA
j_call: TRBJ2-5
cdr3_nt: TGTGCCAGCAGCCTTGGTATCGCAACCCACGGAGAGACCCAGTACTTC
cdr3_aa: CASSLGIATHGETQYF

clone_size: NA
cdr3_length: 14
v_call: TRBV5-6
d_call: NA
j_call: TRBJ1-2
cdr3_nt: TGTGCCAGCAACTCCCGGGGCGGCTACTATGGCTACACCTTC
cdr3_aa: CASNSRGGYYGYTF

clone_size: NA
cdr3_length: 14
v_call: TRBV5-1
d_call: NA
j_call: TRBJ1-2
cdr3_nt: TGCGCCAGCAGCTTGGTTCGGATGGTGGATGGCTACACCTTC
cdr3_aa: CASSLVRMVDGYTF

clone_size: NA
cdr3_length: 15
v_call: TRBV9
d_call: TRBD1
j_call: TRBJ2-7
cdr3_nt: TGTGCCAGCAGCGTAGGGATCACAGGGGAGTACGAGCAGTACTTC
cdr3_aa: CASSVGITGEYEQYF

clone_size: NA
cdr3_length: 15
v_call: TRBV2
d_call: NA
j_call: TRBJ1-1
cdr3_nt: TGTGCCAGCAGTGCTGGCGGCCGGGGGAACACTGAAGCTTTCTTT
cdr3_aa: CASSAGGRGNTEAFF

clone_size: NA
cdr3_length: 12
v_call: TRBV4-3
d_call: NA
j_call: TRBJ1-1
cdr3_nt: TGCGCCAGCAGCGATACCGGGGTCGAAGCTTTCTTT
cdr3_aa: CASSDTGVEAFF

clone_size: once
cdr3_length: 15
v_call: TRBV4-3
d_call: NA
j_call: TRBJ2-7
cdr3_nt: TGCGCCAGCAGCCAAGATCCGCAGGGGCCCTACGAGCAGTACTTC
cdr3_aa: CASSQDPQGPYEQYF

clone_size: NA
cdr3_length: 14
v_call: TRBV5-4
d_call: NA
j_call: TRBJ2-7
cdr3_nt: TGTGCCAGCAGCTCGCGGGACGGTTCCTACGAGCAGTACTTC
cdr3_aa: CASSSRDGSYEQYF